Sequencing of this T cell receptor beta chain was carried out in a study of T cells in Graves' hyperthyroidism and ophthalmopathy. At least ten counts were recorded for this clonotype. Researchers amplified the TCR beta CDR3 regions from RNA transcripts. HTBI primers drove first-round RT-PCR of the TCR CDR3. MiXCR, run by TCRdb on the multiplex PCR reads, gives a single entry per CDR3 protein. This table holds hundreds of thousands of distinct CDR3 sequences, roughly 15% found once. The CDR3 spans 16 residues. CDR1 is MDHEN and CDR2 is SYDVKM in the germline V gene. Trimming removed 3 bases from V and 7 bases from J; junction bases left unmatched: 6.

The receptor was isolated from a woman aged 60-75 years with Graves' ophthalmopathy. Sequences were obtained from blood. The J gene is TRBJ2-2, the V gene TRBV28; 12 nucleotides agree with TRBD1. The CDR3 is CASSFRDRGLSGELFF. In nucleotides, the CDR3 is TGTGCCAGCAGTTTCCGGGACAGGGGGCTTAGCGGGGAGCTGTTTTTT.